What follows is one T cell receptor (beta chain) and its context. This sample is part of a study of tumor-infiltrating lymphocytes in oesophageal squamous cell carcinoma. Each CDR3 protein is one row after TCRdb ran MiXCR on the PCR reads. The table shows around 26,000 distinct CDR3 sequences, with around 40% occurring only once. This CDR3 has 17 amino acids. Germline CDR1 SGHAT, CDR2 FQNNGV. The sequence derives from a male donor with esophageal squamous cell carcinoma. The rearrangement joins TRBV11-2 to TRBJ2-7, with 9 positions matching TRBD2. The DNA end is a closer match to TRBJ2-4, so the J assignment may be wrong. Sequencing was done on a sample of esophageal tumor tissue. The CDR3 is CASSPHVAGVAKNIQYF. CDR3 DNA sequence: TGTGCCAGCAGCCCGCACGTAGCGGGAGTAGCCAAAAACATTCAGTACTTC.